The 15 T cell receptor beta chains in this list originate from one sample, sequenced in a study of beta chain features in type 1 diabetes. Of the isolated RNA, all was reverse transcribed, and so the sequenced material was expressed TCRB transcripts. The method was immunoSEQ multiplex PCR; TCRdb's version includes in-frame clones alone and lacks a portion of them. Of approximately 300,000 clones listed, 9.5% to 12% were seen once; the top ten hold about 0.014%. Sequencing input: naive CD4+ T cells from blood. The source is a woman in her twenties or thirties in good health.

This clone was observed a single time. This rearrangement joins TRBV30 to TRBJ1-5; 7 bases map to TRBD1. CDR3 length equals 13 residues. Losses at the gene ends were 4 bases for V and 4 bases for J; bases not matched to a gene: 4. Per the germline V gene, CDR1 is GTSNPN and CDR2 is SVGIG (reference sequence). This chain's CDR3 is CAWKGAGNQPQHF. Here the CDR3 DNA reads TGTGCCTGGAAGGGGGCAGGGAATCAGCCCCAGCATTTT.

This clone occurred a few times. The V gene is TRBV15, the J gene TRBJ2-3; tentatively, D is TRBD2 (6 bases). Trimming stripped 0 bases from V and 5 bases from J, with 15 bases between. Per the germline V gene, CDR1 is LNHNV and CDR2 is YYDKDF (reference sequence). This CDR3 has 16 amino acids. CDR3 DNA: TGTGCCACCAGCAGAGATTTAGGCGGAGCGGGAGATACGCAGTATTTT. Translation: CATSRDLGGAGDTQYF.

This clone came up a few times. The V call is TRBV18, the J call TRBJ2-2; 7 bases are a match to TRBD1. Germline V lookup: CDR1 KGHSH, CDR2 LQKENI. The CDR3 totals 19 residues. The J segment lost 4 bases and the V segment lost 2 bases, leaving 16 bases of the junction unmatched. The CDR3 DNA sequence: TGTGCCAGCTCACCAAAGGGGGCAAGCGACTTACTATCCACCGGGGAGCTGTTTTTT. Its translation is CASSPKGASDLLSTGELFF.

V and J are TRBV6-5 and TRBJ1-1, with a tentative D call TRBD1 (5 bases). V lost 7 bases and J 5 bases, leaving 20 bases between the germline ends. Germline loops: CDR1 MNHEY, CDR2 SVGAGI. This CDR3 is 15 amino acids long. The CDR3 reads CASKRSRVGGTEAFF. The CDR3 nucleotides are TGTGCCAGCAAACGAAGTAGGGTGGGGGGTACTGAAGCTTTCTTT.

This clone was observed a handful of times. The rearrangement uses TRBV4-1 and TRBJ2-1, with a tentative D call TRBD2 (5 bases). Looked up from germline, CDR1 is MGHRA and CDR2 is YSYEKL. CDR3 length equals 16 residues. Trimming took 0 bases from V and 5 from J, leaving 14 bases between them. In DNA, the CDR3 is TGCGCCAGCAGCCAAGATCTTCGGGGAACCCACAATGAGCAGTTCTTC. Amino acid sequence: CASSQDLRGTHNEQFF.

This clone was seen just once. The gene calls are TRBV6-1 and TRBJ2-7; 11 bases are shared with TRBD2. CDR1 is MNHNS and CDR2 is SASEGT in the germline V gene. The J segment lost 5 bases and the V segment lost 8 bases, leaving 2 bases of the junction unmatched. This CDR3 contains 12 residues. CDR3 region: CASRLAGNEQYF. The CDR3 nucleotides are TGTGCCAGCCGACTAGCGGGGAACGAGCAGTACTTC.

This chain joins TRBV10-3 and TRBJ2-1; 8 bases match TRBD2. CDR3 length equals 15 residues. V dropped 4 bases and J dropped 4; count of bases not matched to a gene: 6. Germline V lookup: CDR1 ENHRY, CDR2 SYGVKD. The CDR3 bases are TGTGCCATCAGTGGGACTAGCACTAATTACAATGAGCAGTTCTTC. Its translation is CAISGTSTNYNEQFF.

The chain combines TRBV5-1 with TRBJ2-7; D unresolved. The V and J ends lost 2 bases and 6 bases respectively, with 12 bases between them. This CDR3 is 13 amino acids long. Per the germline V gene, CDR1 is SGHRS and CDR2 is YFSETQ. As DNA, the CDR3 is TGCGCCAGCAGCTTCGCGCAGGCAGGCGAGCAGTACTTC. Translation: CASSFAQAGEQYF.

This clone was recorded a few times. The chain couples TRBV11-2 to TRBJ2-3; 9 bases agree with TRBD2. The CDR3 extends over 17 amino acids. CDR1 SGHAT and CDR2 FQNNGV come from the germline V gene. The junction had 7 bases not matched to a gene; V was cut back by 1 base and J by 2 bases. CDR3 loop: CASSLVIASGTTDTQYF. CDR3 bases: TGTGCCAGCAGCTTAGTAATCGCTAGCGGGACCACAGATACGCAGTATTTT.

This clone occurred a few times. This rearrangement joins TRBV7-9 to TRBJ2-7, with D tentatively TRBD1 (5 bases). The CDR3 has 15 amino acids. Germline V gives CDR1 SEHNR, CDR2 FQNEAQ (reference sequence). Trimming took off 1 base at V and 4 bases at J, with 14 bases between the two ends. As DNA, the CDR3 is TGTGCCAGCAGCTTAGTTTCGGGCAGGGAATACGAGCAGTACTTC. Encoded protein: CASSLVSGREYEQYF.

This clone has a handful of counts. The chain recombines TRBV10-3 with TRBJ2-2, with 8 bases matching TRBD1. The CDR3 totals 14 residues. Unmatched junction bases numbered 9, after V lost 7 bases and J lost 8 bases. Germline lookup yields CDR1 ENHRY and CDR2 SYGVKD. In nucleotides, the CDR3 is TGTGCCATCACGGACAGGGAGGACCGAGGGGAGCTGTTTTTT. This encodes CAITDREDRGELFF.

This clone was seen a few times. The chain uses TRBV10-3 and TRBJ2-5; a weak D match, TRBD2 (6 bases). Germline CDR1 and CDR2: ENHRY and SYGVKD. Trimming shortened V by 6 bases and J by 7 bases, and 12 bases separated the two germline ends. This CDR3 comprises 12 residues. CDR3 nucleotide sequence: TGTGCCATCAGGGATCCGCGGGGGACCCAGTACTTC. Encoded protein: CAIRDPRGTQYF.

This chain links TRBV6-1 with TRBJ1-1; D perhaps matches TRBD1 (6 bases). CDR1 and CDR2 (germline): MNHNS, SASEGT. CDR3 length: 15 amino acids. Trimming cost V 4 bases and J 4 bases, with 16 bases left between them. CDR3 nucleotide sequence: TGTGCCAGCAGTGTAAAAATGGGGGCGGCCACTGAAGCTTTCTTT. Translating gives CASSVKMGAATEAFF.

This chain connects TRBV15 to TRBJ2-7; a weak D match, TRBD1 (5 bases). V dropped 1 base and J dropped 2 bases, with 21 bases sitting between them. The CDR3 is made up of 18 amino acids. Germline CDR1 LNHNV, CDR2 YYDKDF (reference sequence). The CDR3 spells CATSRAPPGTGSTYEQYF. The DNA of the CDR3 is TGTGCCACCAGCAGAGCCCCCCCCGGCACAGGATCAACCTACGAGCAGTACTTC.

The V and J genes are TRBV9 and TRBJ2-1, with 14 bases aligning to TRBD2. Germline values: CDR1 SGDLS, CDR2 YYNGEE. This CDR3 region has 16 residues. V lost 3 bases, J lost 9 bases, and 8 bases stayed unmatched. CDR3 DNA: TGTGCCAGCAGCGCCCTTGGGACTAGCGGGAGTAGTGAGCAGTTCTTC. Translating gives CASSALGTSGSSEQFF.